The 14 T cell receptor beta chains presented below share a single source sample, sequenced in a study of shared clonotypes between healthy human individuals. This table comes from immunoSEQ multiplex PCR, and its TCRdb copy is limited to in-frame clones, with some not included. The sample has some 2 million clones, roughly 96% seen once. The specimen was naive CD4+ T cells sorted from blood. The subset here: CD45RA+ positively selected. The source of these receptors is a man between 18 and 29 years old in good health.

The rearrangement joins TRBV13 to TRBJ2-5; perhaps TRBD1 as D (6 bases). Germline loops: CDR1 PRHDT, CDR2 FYEKMQ (reference sequence). Between the trimmed V and J ends, which lost 5 bases and 5 bases, there was a span of 21 bases. The CDR3 covers 16 residues. The CDR3 region has the DNA TGTGCCAGCAGCCTTAAACAGGGATGGGGTCTCGAGACCCAGTACTTC. This gives the protein CASSLKQGWGLETQYF.

The J gene is TRBJ2-1, the V gene TRBV10-1, with 8 nucleotides matching TRBD2. Germline CDR1 is WNHNN and CDR2 is SYGVQD (reference sequence). J lost 7 bases, V lost 2 bases, and 13 bases had no gene match. This CDR3 contains 17 residues. CDR3 nucleotides: TGCGCCAGCAGTGAGGCTAAGCTTATGAGCGGGAGAAATGAGCAGTTCTTC. Translating it yields CASSEAKLMSGRNEQFF.

The table lists this clone with a count of one. In nucleotides, the CDR3 is TGTGCCTGGAGTCCAAGGGGCCGGATAGCTGGAAACACCATATATTTT. As protein: CAWSPRGRIAGNTIYF. The V call is TRBV30, the J call TRBJ1-3; D is possibly TRBD1 (5 bases). The CDR3 loop spans 16 amino acids. V lost 2 bases and J lost 2, with 16 bases in between. The germline CDR1 and CDR2 sequences are GTSNPN and SVGIG (reference sequence).

The chain is built from TRBV6-6 and TRBJ2-5, with a tentative D call TRBD2 (6 bases). The CDR3 extends over 14 amino acids. Trimming pared 6 bases from V and 4 bases from J, leaving 15 bases between. Looked up from germline, CDR1 is MNHNY and CDR2 is SVGAGI (reference sequence). The CDR3 reads CASSHGTPGETQYF. Here the CDR3 DNA reads TGTGCCAGCAGCCATGGGACTCCCGGAGAGACCCAGTACTTC.

The V gene is TRBV11-3, the J gene TRBJ2-1, with D perhaps TRBD2 (6 bases). This CDR3 has 16 residues. V gave up 3 bases and J gave up 0 bases, with 12 bases separating them. Germline CDR1 reads SGHNT; CDR2 reads YENEEA. The CDR3, as DNA: TGTGCCAGCAGCTTCGGGGGAGGCAGCTCCTACAATGAGCAGTTCTTC. It specifies CASSFGGGSSYNEQFF.

This clone appeared once. The V call is TRBV29-1, the J call TRBJ2-4; D gene unclear. The germline CDR1 and CDR2 sequences are SQVTM and ANQGSEA. CDR3 size: 13 residues. V was pared by 1 base and J by 6 bases, with 10 bases between. As DNA, the CDR3 is TGCAGCGTTGAAGTTTCAGGAGTAAACATTCAGTACTTC. This gives the protein CSVEVSGVNIQYF.

This chain links TRBV5-4 with TRBJ2-7; TRBD1 is a possible D gene (6 bases). Germline lookup yields CDR1 SGHNT and CDR2 YYREEE (reference sequence). Trimming stripped 2 bases from V and 1 base from J, with 13 bases between. CDR3 length: 15 residues. DNA for the CDR3: TGTGCCAGCAGCTTAGGCGGCAGGGGTTCCTACGAGCAGTACTTC. Its translation is CASSLGGRGSYEQYF.

This clone occurred once. The chain is built from TRBV28 and TRBJ1-6; D call uncertain. Germline loops: CDR1 MDHEN, CDR2 SYDVKM. Trimming took off 4 bases at V and 7 bases at J, with 11 bases between the two ends. This CDR3 has 14 residues. CDR3 nucleotides: TGTGCCAGCAGTTCGATCTCGGGGAATTCACCCCTCCACTTT. Translation gives CASSSISGNSPLHF.

This clone has just a few counts. V gene TRBV2 combines with J gene TRBJ1-4; a possible D gene is TRBD1 (5 bases). Germline lookup yields CDR1 SNHLY and CDR2 FYNNEI. The CDR3 covers 14 residues. The V end lost 4 bases, the J end lost 2 bases, and 8 bases lay between the germline ends. The CDR3 loop is CASSAGRTNEKLFF. CDR3 sequence (DNA): TGTGCCAGCAGTGCGGGACGGACTAATGAAAAACTGTTTTTT. The complete variable domain, with remaining parts taken from reference TRBV2 and TRBJ1-4, reads EPEVTQTPSHQVTQMGQEVILRCVPISNHLYFYWYRQILGQKVEFLVSFYNNEISEKSEIFDDQFSVERPDGSNFTLKIRSTKLEDSAMYFCASSAGRTNEKLFFGSGTQLSVL.

V gene TRBV10-3 combines with J gene TRBJ2-3, with TRBD2 matching over 9 bases. After removal of 3 bases from V and 2 bases from J, the junction contained 6 bases not matched to a gene. The length of the CDR3 is 16 residues. Germline CDR1 reads ENHRY; CDR2 reads SYGVKD. CDR3 sequence: CAISELSGGPTDTQYF. CDR3 DNA sequence: TGTGCCATCAGTGAATTGAGCGGGGGGCCCACAGATACGCAGTATTTT.

The chain has TRBV5-1 and TRBJ1-2; 8 bases line up with TRBD1. CDR1 is SGHRS, CDR2 YFSETQ, per germline. CDR3 length: 14 amino acids. Trimming at V came to 3 bases and at J to 4 bases, leaving 5 bases not matched to a gene. The CDR3 DNA follows: TGCGCCAGCAGCTCAGGGGACAGGAGCTATGGCTACACCTTC. Its translation: CASSSGDRSYGYTF.

The rearrangement links TRBV6-5 to TRBJ1-3; tentative D call: TRBD1 (5 bases). This CDR3 has 12 amino acids. Germline CDR1 MNHEY, CDR2 SVGAGI. The germline V and J ends were trimmed by 4 bases and 5 bases, with 6 bases remaining between them. DNA for the CDR3: TGTGCCAGCAGTTTGGACAGAAACACCATATATTTT. This codes for CASSLDRNTIYF.

This sequence joins TRBV2 and TRBJ2-5, with 15 bases identical to TRBD2. The CDR3 is 16 residues long. J lost 5 bases, V lost 6 bases, and 7 bases had no gene match. In germline, CDR1 is SNHLY, CDR2 FYNNEI. DNA of the CDR3: TGTGCCAGCAGCGGACTAGCGGGAGGGCGTCAGGAGACCCAGTACTTC. It codes for CASSGLAGGRQETQYF.

The chain combines TRBV11-2 with TRBJ1-6; a weak D match, TRBD1 (5 bases). Trimming stripped 0 bases from V and 9 bases from J, with 15 bases between. CDR1 and CDR2 from the germline V gene are SGHAT and FQNNGV. The CDR3 runs 16 residues. The chain's CDR3 is CASSLDAGGTFSPLHF. The CDR3 DNA sequence: TGTGCCAGCAGCTTAGATGCGGGGGGTACGTTTTCACCCCTCCACTTT.